This passage covers 27 T cell receptor beta chains from one sample sequenced in a study of blood T cell repertoires in COVID-19. TCRdb keeps only in-frame clones here, not all; method: immunoSEQ multiplex PCR. The data show under 85,000 clones, with around 89% seen just once and approximately 13% held by the top ten. Sequencing was done on a sample of peripheral blood. The receptor source for this set is a man between 65 and 85 years old with active or convalescent COVID-19.

This chain uses TRBV9 with TRBJ2-3; 9 bases match TRBD2. Unmatched junction bases numbered 9, after V lost 3 bases and J lost 4 bases. This CDR3 region has 16 residues. Germline-derived CDR1 and CDR2 are SGDLS and YYNGEE. This chain's CDR3 is CASSASGAGGADTQYF. The CDR3, as DNA: TGTGCCAGCAGCGCAAGCGGGGCGGGAGGGGCAGATACGCAGTATTTT.

The chain has TRBV7-9 and TRBJ2-3; TRBD2 is a possible D gene (6 bases). V was trimmed by 5 bases and J by 1 base, leaving 13 bases between them. This CDR3 spans 15 amino acids. Germline assignment: CDR1 SEHNR and CDR2 FQNEAQ (reference sequence). The CDR3 is CASSPRTTRTDTQYF. Written as DNA, the CDR3 is TGTGCCAGCAGCCCAAGGACTACCCGCACAGATACGCAGTATTTT.

V and J are TRBV27 and TRBJ2-1; 10 bases are a match to TRBD2. Germline V gene lookup returns CDR1 MNHEY and CDR2 SMNVEV (reference sequence). V dropped 2 bases and J dropped 4; count of bases not matched to a gene: 2. This CDR3 region has 15 residues. The CDR3 loop reads CASSLTAGGYNEQFF. Here the CDR3 DNA reads TGTGCCAGCAGTTTAACAGCGGGAGGGTACAATGAGCAGTTCTTC.

This clone was detected only once. The chain uses TRBV9 and TRBJ2-2; 7 bases are a match to TRBD2. From germline, CDR1 is SGDLS and CDR2 YYNGEE. The CDR3 is made up of 14 amino acids. J gave up 7 bases and V 4 bases, and 7 bases lay outside the gene matches. CDR3 nucleotides: TGTGCCAGCAGCTCTACGGGGGGTGTCGGGGAGCTGTTTTTT. Its protein is CASSSTGGVGELFF.

The chain carries TRBV5-5 and TRBJ1-3; TRBD1 matches at 8 bases. Trimming at V came to 2 bases and at J to 2 bases, leaving 3 bases not matched to a gene. From germline, CDR1 is SGHKS and CDR2 YYEKEE (reference sequence). This CDR3 contains 15 residues. The CDR3 loop reads CASSFTGGAGNTIYF. The CDR3, as DNA: TGTGCCAGCAGCTTTACAGGGGGGGCTGGAAACACCATATATTTT.

The CDR3 nucleotides read TGTGCCAGCAGTTACGTTAGCGGCTATAATGAGCAGTTCTTC. Translation gives CASSYVSGYNEQFF. J is TRBJ2-1 and V is TRBV6-2 or TRBV6-3, with D possibly matching TRBD2 (6 bases). CDR1 MNHEY and CDR2 SVGEGT come from the germline V gene. CDR3 length: 14 amino acids. V was cut by 2 bases and J by 7 bases, with 12 bases left in between.

The chain recombines TRBV18 with TRBJ2-3, with 14 bases aligning to TRBD2. The CDR3 consists of 21 residues. The trim removed 2 bases at V and 0 bases at J, leaving 13 bases unmatched. Germline loops: CDR1 KGHSH, CDR2 LQKENI. The CDR3 DNA is TGTGCCAGCTCACCAAGGTCCCAGCGACTAGCGGGAGGGCCAAGCACAGATACGCAGTATTTT. Encoded protein: CASSPRSQRLAGGPSTDTQYF.

V usage is TRBV24-1 and J usage is TRBJ2-2; tentatively, D is TRBD2 (5 bases). The V and J ends lost 5 bases and 5 bases respectively, with 5 bases between them. The CDR3 has 12 amino acids. Germline CDR1 and CDR2: KGHDR and SFDVKD. CDR3 in amino acids: CATSGETGELFF. The DNA of the CDR3 is TGTGCCACCAGTGGGGAGACCGGGGAGCTGTTTTTT.

The CDR3 DNA is TGTGCCAGCAGCGGAATGGGACTGAACAATGAGCAGTTCTTC. Its protein product is CASSGMGLNNEQFF. V and J are TRBV7-9 and TRBJ2-1, with a tentative D call TRBD2 (6 bases). The CDR3 is 14 residues long. Germline assignment: CDR1 SEHNR and CDR2 FQNEAQ (reference sequence). The germline V and J ends were trimmed by 5 bases and 5 bases, with 13 bases remaining between them. The whole variable domain, filled in from reference TRBV7-9 and TRBJ2-1, reads DTGVSQNPRHKITKRGQNVTFRCDPISEHNRLYWYRQTLGQGPEFLTYFQNEAQLEKSRLLSDRFSAERPKGSFSTLEIQRTEQGDSAMYLCASSGMGLNNEQFFGPGTRLTVL.

The chain joins TRBV5-4 to TRBJ2-5; maybe TRBD1 (6 bases). The V end was cut by 1 base, the J end by 3 bases, with 13 bases between. Germline lookup yields CDR1 SGHNT and CDR2 YYREEE (reference sequence). CDR3 length equals 15 residues. The CDR3 loop is CASSLSQGREETQYF. The DNA for the CDR3 is TGTGCCAGCAGCTTGTCTCAGGGGAGAGAAGAGACCCAGTACTTC.

The rearrangement uses TRBV18 and TRBJ2-1; tentative D call: TRBD1 (8 bases). CDR1 and CDR2 (germline): KGHSH, LQKENI. This CDR3 contains 18 residues. Trimming removed 5 bases at V and 2 bases at J, with 22 bases between. In DNA form, the CDR3 reads TGTGCCAGCTCATCAACAGGGGGGGTAGCGGAGGCCTACAATGAGCAGTTCTTC. It codes for CASSSTGGVAEAYNEQFF.

CDR3 DNA sequence: TGTGCCAGCAGCTTACTGGGGGCTAGCGGAGATACGCAGTATTTT. This codes for CASSLLGASGDTQYF. The chain couples TRBV7-9 to TRBJ2-3; maybe TRBD2 (7 bases). V lost 2 bases and J lost 5, with 14 bases in between. The germline CDR1 and CDR2 sequences are SEHNR and FQNEAQ (reference sequence). This CDR3 region has 15 residues.

V and J are TRBV11-2 and TRBJ1-2, with D unclear. Trimming took off 7 bases at V and 8 bases at J, with 17 bases between the two ends. In germline, CDR1 is SGHAT, CDR2 FQNNGV. This CDR3 region has 13 residues. The CDR3 coding sequence is TGTGCCAGCACCTCCCATCCCCTCGGGGGCTACACCTTC. The encoded protein is CASTSHPLGGYTF.

This clone has just a few counts. The V gene is TRBV6-6, the J gene TRBJ1-1, with D possibly being TRBD1 (6 bases). The V end was cut by 4 bases, the J end by 2 bases, with 17 bases between. The germline V gene encodes CDR1 MNHNY and CDR2 SVGAGI (reference sequence). CDR3 length: 16 residues. CDR3: CASSSPGHGVNTEAFF. The CDR3 bases are TGTGCCAGCAGTTCTCCGGGACACGGAGTAAACACTGAAGCTTTCTTT.

The chain couples TRBV2 to TRBJ1-1; the D gene is possibly TRBD1 (6 bases). The germline V gene encodes CDR1 SNHLY and CDR2 FYNNEI. The V gene lost 4 bases and the J gene lost 2 bases, with 14 bases spanning the gap. This CDR3 comprises 15 residues. CDR3 in DNA: TGTGCCAGCAGTGTACAGGGCATCAAAAACACTGAAGCTTTCTTT. Its translation: CASSVQGIKNTEAFF.

The J gene is TRBJ2-2, the V gene TRBV13; TRBD1 is a possible D gene (5 bases). The CDR3 has 15 amino acids. V shed 5 bases and J shed 4 bases, with 14 bases lying between them. The V gene's germline CDR1 is PRHDT and CDR2 FYEKMQ (reference sequence). The chain's CDR3 is CASSPRTLGTGELFF. The DNA of the CDR3 is TGTGCCAGCAGCCCTCGGACACTGGGCACCGGGGAGCTGTTTTTT.

This chain uses TRBV7-2 with TRBJ2-1; D unclear. CDR1 SGHTA and CDR2 FQGNSA come from the germline V gene. This CDR3 has 13 amino acids. Trimming removed 3 bases from V and 7 bases from J, with 10 bases in between. The CDR3 is CASSFAAVNEQFF. The CDR3 DNA is TGTGCCAGCAGCTTCGCTGCGGTTAATGAGCAGTTCTTC.

CDR3 nucleotides: TGTGCCAGCAGTCCAGGAGGTAGGAGTACGCAGTATTTT. Translated, it gives CASSPGGRSTQYF. The V and J genes are TRBV12-3 or TRBV12-4 and TRBJ2-3, with a possible D match to TRBD2 (5 bases). The CDR3 has 13 amino acids. Trimming stripped 5 bases from V and 8 bases from J, with 14 bases between.

The chain joins TRBV2 to TRBJ1-5, with D uncertain. The V gene lost 2 bases and the J gene lost 0 bases, with 8 bases spanning the gap. Germline V gives CDR1 SNHLY, CDR2 FYNNEI. This CDR3 has 15 residues. The CDR3 is CASSERGDSNQPQHF. CDR3 nucleotide sequence: TGTGCCAGCAGTGAACGGGGAGATAGCAATCAGCCCCAGCATTTT.

This rearrangement joins TRBV7-2 to TRBJ1-1, with D maybe TRBD1 (5 bases). This CDR3 region has 13 residues. The germline gives CDR1 SGHTA, CDR2 FQGNSA. With 3 bases removed from V and 10 bases from J, the gap between germline ends came to 15 bases. The CDR3 sequence: CASSFSSREPAFF. CDR3 DNA sequence: TGTGCCAGCAGCTTTAGTAGCAGGGAACCAGCTTTCTTT.

J is TRBJ2-3 and V is TRBV30; TRBD2 matches at 10 bases. The CDR3 has 14 residues. The V gene end was trimmed by 5 bases and the J gene end by 9 bases; junction bases not matched to a gene: 11. Germline lookup yields CDR1 GTSNPN and CDR2 SVGIG (reference sequence). CDR3 DNA: TGTGCCTGGGACAAGAGCGGGAGGGGGACGACGCAGTATTTT. Protein product: CAWDKSGRGTTQYF. Full variable domain (rest looked up from reference TRBV30 and TRBJ2-3): SQTIHQWPATLVQPVGSPLSLECTVEGTSNPNLYWYRQAAGRGLQLLFYSVGIGQISSEVPQNLSASRPQDRQFILSSKKLLLSDSGFYLCAWDKSGRGTTQYFGPGTRLTVL.

The chain links TRBV7-9 to TRBJ1-2, with a possible D match to TRBD1 (6 bases). The CDR3 has 14 amino acids. V was cut by 2 bases and J by 0 bases, with 7 bases left in between. In germline, CDR1 is SEHNR, CDR2 FQNEAQ (reference sequence). DNA of the CDR3: TGTGCCAGCAGCTTACGACAGGCTAACTATGGCTACACCTTC. Its protein product is CASSLRQANYGYTF.

CDR3 nucleotides: TGTGCCAGCAGTTTTTCCGGACAGGGGGCAAATCAGCCCCAGCATTTT. Amino acid sequence: CASSFSGQGANQPQHF. The chain links TRBV28 to TRBJ1-5, with 11 bases matching TRBD1. V dropped 3 bases and J dropped 4; count of bases not matched to a gene: 5. Germline CDR1 reads MDHEN; CDR2 reads SYDVKM. The CDR3 consists of 16 residues. The full variable domain, completed using reference TRBV28 and TRBJ1-5, is DVKVTQSSRYLVKRTGEKVFLECVQDMDHENMFWYRQDPGLGLRLIYFSYDVKMKEKGDIPEGYSVSREKKERFSLILESASTNQTSMYLCASSFSGQGANQPQHFGDGTRLSIL.

V usage is TRBV18 and J usage is TRBJ1-4, with a tentative D call TRBD1 (5 bases). With 1 base removed from V and 7 bases from J, the gap between germline ends came to 10 bases. Germline values: CDR1 KGHSH, CDR2 LQKENI. This CDR3 contains 14 residues. The CDR3 loop is CASSPRQGGEKLFF. The CDR3, as DNA: TGTGCCAGCTCACCACGCCAGGGAGGTGAAAAACTGTTTTTT.

The genes are TRBV28 and TRBJ1-1; maybe TRBD1 (6 bases). The CDR3 loop spans 14 amino acids. Looked up from germline, CDR1 is MDHEN and CDR2 is SYDVKM. Between the trimmed V and J ends, which lost 11 bases and 0 bases, there was a span of 16 bases. The DNA of the CDR3 is TGTGCCTCTCCGGGTAGGGACATGAACACTGAAGCTTTCTTT. This translates into CASPGRDMNTEAFF.

This sequence joins TRBV20-1 and TRBJ2-1, with unresolved D. This CDR3 comprises 11 residues. The germline V gene encodes CDR1 DFQATT and CDR2 SNEGSKA (reference sequence). V lost 5 bases, J lost 8 bases, and 10 bases lay in between. CDR3 amino acids: CSAYKRYEQFF. CDR3 in DNA: TGCAGTGCTTACAAGCGCTATGAGCAGTTCTTC.

V is TRBV30 and J is TRBJ2-7; unclear D gene. CDR1 and CDR2 (germline): GTSNPN, SVGIG (reference sequence). V was trimmed by 2 bases and J by 6 bases, leaving 20 bases between them. The CDR3 is 15 amino acids. The CDR3 DNA sequence: TGTGCCTGGAGTTATCCCCACATTGGGCACTTCGAGCAGTACTTC. Its protein is CAWSYPHIGHFEQYF.